A single sample gave rise to the 15 T cell receptor beta chains below, sequenced in a study of breast tumors, draining lymph nodes, adjacent tissues. TCRdb recomputed calls from the multiplex PCR reads with MiXCR, one row per CDR3 protein. The table shows 200,000 to 250,000 distinct CDR3 sequences, with about 30% occurring only once. Axillary draining lymph nodes of breast cancer patients supplied the node samples. The sample taken for sequencing was axillary lymph node tissue. The receptors originated from a female donor with breast cancer. Some clones in this sample may be carry-over from other donors' samples.

This clonotype was detected a few times. The rearrangement uses TRBV7-2 and TRBJ1-1; D may be TRBD1 (5 bases). V was trimmed by 1 base and J by 4 bases, leaving 13 bases between them. The CDR3 runs 15 residues. Germline V gene lookup returns CDR1 SGHTA and CDR2 FQGNSA. CDR3 protein: CASSLGRERGTEAFF. The CDR3 coding sequence is TGTGCCAGCAGCTTAGGACGGGAGAGGGGCACTGAAGCTTTCTTT.

Ten or more counts support this clonotype. This may come from a read error, since a much larger clone is one base off. The chain couples TRBV5-8 to TRBJ2-6; 7 nucleotides match TRBD1. V gave up 4 bases and J gave up 4 bases; unmatched junction bases: 11. Germline assignment: CDR1 SGHTS and CDR2 YDEGEE. The CDR3 is 17 amino acids. CDR3 nucleotides: TGTGCCAGCAGCCCCGGACAGGCGATCGCGGGGGCCAACGTCCTGACTTTC. The encoded protein is CASSPGQAIAGANVLTF.

The rearrangement links TRBV19 to TRBJ2-2; TRBD1 matches 8 bases. CDR1 LNHDA and CDR2 SQIVND come from the germline V gene (reference sequence). The V segment lost 6 bases and the J segment 1 base; nucleotides outside the gene matches: 4. The length of the CDR3 is 15 residues. The CDR3 protein is CASRLGQVNTGELFF. CDR3 bases: TGTGCCAGTAGATTGGGACAGGTGAACACCGGGGAGCTGTTTTTT.

Concerning this clonotype: A much larger clone lies a single base off, so this may be a read error. In this CDR3 the conserved last residue, phenylalanine or tryptophan, is missing, so a read error is likely. The rearrangement joins TRBV29-1 to TRBJ1-2; TRBD1 is a possible D gene (5 bases). Between the trimmed V and J ends, which lost 7 bases and 3 bases, there was a span of 12 bases. The CDR3 runs 12 residues. The germline V gene encodes CDR1 SQVTM and CDR2 ANQGSEA. The CDR3 is CSGDQGDYGYTP. The DNA of the CDR3 is TGCAGCGGCGATCAGGGAGACTATGGCTACACCCCC.

This clonotype has a count of ten or more. The chain is built from TRBV5-1 and TRBJ2-3; D is ambiguous. This CDR3 region has 14 residues. Germline loops: CDR1 SGHRS, CDR2 YFSETQ. The germline V and J ends were trimmed by 2 bases and 1 base, with 8 bases remaining between them. CDR3 region: CASSFGKGTDTQYF. The DNA for the CDR3 is TGCGCCAGCAGCTTTGGTAAGGGCACAGATACGCAGTATTTT. Full variable domain (rest looked up from reference TRBV5-1 and TRBJ2-3): KAGVTQTPRYLIKTRGQQVTLSCSPISGHRSVSWYQQTPGQGLQFLFEYFSETQRNKGNFPGRFSGRQFSNSRSEMNVSTLELGDSALYLCASSFGKGTDTQYFGPGTRLTVL.

This clonotype came up many times. This chain joins TRBV19 and TRBJ2-1, with TRBD2 identical over 7 bases. The V and J ends lost 10 bases and 5 bases, in that order; junction bases with no gene match: 14. The CDR3 covers 15 residues. Germline CDR1 is LNHDA and CDR2 is SQIVND (reference sequence). Here the CDR3 reads CATEEAGVPHNEQFF. CDR3 coding DNA: TGTGCCACCGAAGAGGCGGGAGTCCCACACAATGAGCAGTTCTTC. The entire variable domain, with the rest obtained from reference TRBV19 and TRBJ2-1, is as follows: DGGITQSPKYLFRKEGQNVTLSCEQNLNHDAMYWYRQDPGQGLRLIYYSQIVNDFQKGDIAEGYSVSREKKESFPLTVTSAQKNPTAFYLCATEEAGVPHNEQFFGPGTRLTVL.

V gene TRBV20-1 combines with J gene TRBJ2-3; TRBD2 matches 11 bases. Germline lookup yields CDR1 DFQATT and CDR2 SNEGSKA (reference sequence). V lost 5 bases to trimming and J lost 6 bases; unmatched junction nucleotides: 10. CDR3 length: 15 residues. The CDR3 is CSALHSGRGIDTQYF. CDR3 DNA sequence: TGCAGTGCTTTACATAGCGGGAGGGGCATCGATACGCAGTATTTT.

V and J are TRBV19 and TRBJ1-2, with TRBD1 matching 7 bases. The germline CDR1 and CDR2 sequences are LNHDA and SQIVND (reference sequence). The CDR3 runs 13 residues. V lost 1 base and J lost 8; bases outside the gene matches: 4. The CDR3 here is CASSIGGGNGYTF. The CDR3 region has the DNA TGTGCCAGTAGTATAGGAGGGGGCAACGGCTACACCTTC.

This clonotype was recorded at least ten times. This CDR3 reads CATSRDIRGSGNTIYF. CDR3 nucleotides: TGTGCCACCAGCAGAGATATTAGGGGCTCTGGAAACACCATATATTTT. This chain uses TRBV15 with TRBJ1-3, with a weak D call TRBD1 (5 bases). The CDR3 runs 16 residues. V was shortened by 0 bases and J by 0 bases, with 9 bases between the two germline ends. CDR1 and CDR2 from the germline V gene are LNHNV and YYDKDF (reference sequence).

This clonotype was recorded many times. The rearrangement uses TRBV7-2 and TRBJ2-7, with 8 positions matching TRBD2. This CDR3 spans 13 amino acids. Looked up from germline, CDR1 is SGHTA and CDR2 is FQGNSA. The ends lost 5 bases at V and 6 bases at J; junction bases unmatched: 6. The CDR3: CASSVSGTSEQYF. The CDR3 DNA follows: TGTGCCAGCAGCGTTAGCGGGACCAGCGAGCAGTACTTC.

Ten or more counts support this clonotype. The chain uses TRBV2 and TRBJ1-5, with a weak D call TRBD1 (5 bases). The CDR3 is 14 residues long. V shed 3 bases and J shed 7 bases, with 13 bases lying between them. Looked up from germline, CDR1 is SNHLY and CDR2 is FYNNEI. The CDR3: CASSEQGRMQPQHF. CDR3 bases: TGTGCCAGCAGTGAGCAGGGAAGGATGCAGCCCCAGCATTTT.

A single count supports this clonotype. The rearrangement links TRBV9 to TRBJ1-4; 7 nucleotides align to TRBD1. V shed 5 bases, J shed 3 bases, and the junction held 4 bases outside the gene matches. The CDR3 runs 14 residues. Looked up from germline, CDR1 is SGDLS and CDR2 is YYNGEE. CDR3 protein: CASSYGTANEKLFF. The CDR3 bases are TGTGCCAGCAGTTACGGGACAGCTAATGAAAAACTGTTTTTT. Full variable domain (rest looked up from reference TRBV9 and TRBJ1-4): DSGVTQTPKHLITATGQRVTLRCSPRSGDLSVYWYQQSLDQGLQFLIQYYNGEERAKGNILERFSAQQFPDLHSELNLSSLELGDSALYFCASSYGTANEKLFFGSGTQLSVL.

Of note for this clonotype: With a much larger clone just one base away, this may be a read error. The CDR3 nucleotides are TGTGCCTGGAGTGTACTGGCCGCAAACACCATATATTTT. It codes for CAWSVLAANTIYF. V gene TRBV30 combines with J gene TRBJ1-3; D gene ambiguous. The V gene lost 0 bases and the J gene lost 6 bases, with 9 bases spanning the gap. The CDR3 consists of 13 residues. Germline V gene data show CDR1 as GTSNPN and CDR2 as SVGIG (reference sequence). Using reference TRBV30 and TRBJ1-3 for the parts outside the CDR3, the full variable domain is SQTIHQWPATLVQPVGSPLSLECTVEGTSNPNLYWYRQAAGRGLQLLFYSVGIGQISSEVPQNLSASRPQDRQFILSSKKLLLSDSGFYLCAWSVLAANTIYFGEGSWLTVV.

With regard to this clonotype: A much larger clone sits a single nucleotide away, making a read error possible. V and J are TRBV6-1 and TRBJ1-5; no reliable D call. CDR3 size: 15 residues. Germline V CDR1 and CDR2: MNHNS, SASEGT. With 5 bases removed from V and 0 bases from J, the gap between germline ends came to 11 bases. The CDR3 is CASSQQRVSNQPQHF. The CDR3 DNA is TGTGCCAGCAGTCAACAGAGAGTTAGCAATCAGCCCCAGCATTTT.

This clonotype was counted ten times or more. The chain has TRBV4-1 and TRBJ2-5; 10 bases are shared with TRBD2. The V and J ends lost 4 bases and 5 bases, in that order; junction bases with no gene match: 4. This CDR3 is 14 amino acids long. Germline assignment: CDR1 MGHRA and CDR2 YSYEKL. The CDR3 DNA reads TGCGCCAGCAGCCCGGGACTAGCGTGGGAGACCCAGTACTTC. This translates into CASSPGLAWETQYF.